This section outlines one T cell receptor beta chain sequence together with its context. No antigen is known for it. No base quality information exists; no much larger clone differs at one position. This specimen belongs to a study of T and B cells in COVID-19 patients (dated by TCRdb to the early 2020s). With regard to the full study: In this study, adaptive immunity was profiled in COVID-19 patients who either had active infection or had recovered, using TRB and IGH repertoire sequencing of peripheral blood. In the active-infection cohort, about 65% of the 20 patients were critically ill and required mechanical ventilation or ECMO. For the repertoire analyses, the comparison was an age-matched reference group of a few dozen healthy donors who were negative for COVID-19 antibodies. Comorbidities linked to unfavorable COVID-19 outcome were present in 18 of 20 patients in the active-infection cohort. As many as 9 follow-up blood samples were collected from each patient, and in some individuals these samples spanned different disease stages. Patients in the recovered cohort had a median age of around 30 years, compared with around 70 years for patients in the active-infection cohort. The TCR and BCR sequence repository comprised 30 to 45 patients and approximately 64 time points, with over 7 million TCR sequences analysed. Because samples were available both during active disease and after recovery, a couple of patients were counted in both the recovered and the active cohorts. The recovered cohort included around 18 patients who contributed 20 or so samples, and most of those patients had mild to moderate COVID-19 that was managed on an outpatient basis.

For sequencing, an Illumina MiSeq was employed. TRB rearrangements were amplified by multiplex PCR with BIOMED2 TRB-A/B primer pools. Illumina-compatible adapters and 7-nucleotide sample barcodes were added to the amplicons in two consecutive PCRs. All library PCRs used Phusion HS II polymerase. The amplicons were purified from gel with the NucleoSpin Gel and PCR Clean-up kit, measured on Qubit, and then pooled at 4 to 5 nM. Before Illumina next-generation sequencing, the quality of the amplicon pool was assessed on an Agilent 2100 Bioanalyzer. In the source study's methods: TRB rearrangements were annotated with MiXCR 3.0.8 using the default MiXCR reference library. Non-productive reads and sequences with fewer than 2 reads were removed, and each unique CDR3 nucleotide sequence was counted as one clone. Clonality, diversity, richness and V-J gene usage were computed in R 3.5.1. GLIPH2 was used to cluster TCRs based on CDR3 similarity, and OLGA was used to calculate the generation probabilities. GLIPH2 clusters were kept only if they contained at least four unique TCR clonotypes found in at least three individuals. The public reads were reprocessed in TCRdb via fastp at Q25 and MiXCR, keeping in-frame beta chains. Under each unique CDR3 protein, matching rows form one entry showing the most common genes and DNA. TCRdb's processing, not the authors', yielded these V and J calls. Here the sample has some 8,700 distinct CDR3 sequences; about 28% occur a single time. Jointly, the top ten make up approximately 5.1% of the sample.

The germline V gene yields LGHNA for CDR1 and YSLEER for CDR2. V is clipped by 1 base and J by 9 bases, and the sequence between their germline boundaries is 13 bases long. From the cysteine up to the phenylalanine, the CDR3 has a length of 15 residues. The DNA shown is the 45-base CDR3, in frame from base 1. Genomic DNA extracted from blood, in amounts of about 220-500 ng, served as the starting material for amplifying TRB repertoires. Overall results and qualifications from the work: In active COVID-19, TRB repertoires were highly clonal, while at recovery, diversity and richness increased above the levels seen in healthy donors. In patients with COVID-19, the usage of TRBV/TRBJ genes was reported to be strongly skewed. A total of 2,000 to 2,500 exclusive TCR clusters, including 30 to 40 low-pGen clusters, were found in the recovered cohort. Specific T cell subsets (CD4+/Treg/CD8+) and sorted SARS-CoV-2-responsive or tetramer+ T cells had not yet been sequenced, and the corresponding sequencing experiments were ongoing. Few blood samples were available from mildly ill patients while symptoms were present, and early samples from severe cases were likewise scarce. The cohort was considered too small for HLA contributions to COVID-19 susceptibility or severity to be assessed. Prospective validation of the reported TCR clusters was stated to be required before clinical use.

Material for sequencing was blood. The receptor was derived from a human donor who had recovered from COVID-19. Rearrangement joined TRBV4-3 to TRBJ1-6, with the D segment identity uncertain. This receptor has the CDR3 CASSQAAVSPSPLHF. The sequenced DNA: TGCGCCAGCAGCCAAGCAGCGGTTTCCCCTTCACCCCTCCACTTT.